The clone carrying this TCR beta chain was seen at least ten times. No antigen is known for it. The data stem from a study of tumor-infiltrating lymphocytes in primary liver carcinoma. Study in general: Ranging in age from 30 to 69 years, the patients were men and women. Each of the samples returned roughly 3.65 to 7.5 million productive TCRbeta reads (a yield similar across tissue types). General study points: Pairs of tumor regions overlapped more than tumor-adjacent and tumor-blood pairs did. Significantly greater top-250-clone fractions characterized tumors relative to blood (p = 0.039).

Blood RNA came from unsorted whole blood; germline DNA was also extracted. TCR beta cDNA came from about 500 ng total RNA, primed with a constant-region primer. A slightly modified ARM-PCR protocol with three nested multiplex PCR rounds produced these TCR beta libraries. The opening two PCR rounds, around 10 cycles each, paired TRBV1-TRBV30 forward primers with a C-beta reverse primer. MiXCR, applied by TCRdb to the multiplex PCR reads, yields one record per CDR3 protein. This sample has fewer than 350,000 distinct CDR3 sequences, with 50% to 70% found just once. Trimming removed 6 bases from V and 0 bases from J; junction bases left unmatched: 8. The CDR3 loop spans 16 amino acids. Germline assignment: CDR1 MNHEY and CDR2 SVGEGT.

The chain links TRBV6-2 or TRBV6-3 to TRBJ1-5; 7 nucleotides align to TRBD1. Input material: peripheral blood. The TCR comes from a man aged 35 to 55 with primary liver carcinoma and hepatitis B virus infection. The CDR3 DNA is TGTGCCAGCAGAGGCGGGACAGTCAGTAGCAATCAGCCCCAGCATTTT. This translates into CASRGGTVSSNQPQHF.